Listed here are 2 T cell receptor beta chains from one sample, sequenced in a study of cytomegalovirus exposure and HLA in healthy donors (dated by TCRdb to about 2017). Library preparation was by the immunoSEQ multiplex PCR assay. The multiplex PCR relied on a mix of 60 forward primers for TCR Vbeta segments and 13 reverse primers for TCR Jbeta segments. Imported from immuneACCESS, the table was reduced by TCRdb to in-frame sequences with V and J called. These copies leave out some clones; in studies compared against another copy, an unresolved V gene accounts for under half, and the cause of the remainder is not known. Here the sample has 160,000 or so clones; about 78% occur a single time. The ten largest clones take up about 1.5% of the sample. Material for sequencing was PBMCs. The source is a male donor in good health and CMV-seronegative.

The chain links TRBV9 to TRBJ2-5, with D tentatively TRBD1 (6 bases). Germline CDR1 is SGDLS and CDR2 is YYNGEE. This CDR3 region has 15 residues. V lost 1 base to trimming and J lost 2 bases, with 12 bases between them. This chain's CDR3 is CASSVSQGQQETQYF. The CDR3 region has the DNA TGTGCCAGCAGCGTAAGCCAAGGACAGCAAGAGACCCAGTACTTC. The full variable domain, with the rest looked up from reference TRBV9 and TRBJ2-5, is DSGVTQTPKHLITATGQRVTLRCSPRSGDLSVYWYQQSLDQGLQFLIQYYNGEERAKGNILERFSAQQFPDLHSELNLSSLELGDSALYFCASSVSQGQQETQYFGPGTRLLVL.

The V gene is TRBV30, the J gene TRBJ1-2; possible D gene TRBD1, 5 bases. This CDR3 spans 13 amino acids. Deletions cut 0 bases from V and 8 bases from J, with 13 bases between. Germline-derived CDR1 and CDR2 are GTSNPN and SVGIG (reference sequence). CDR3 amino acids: CAWSVSPPGGYTF. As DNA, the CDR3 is TGTGCCTGGAGTGTCTCCCCCCCAGGGGGCTACACCTTC.